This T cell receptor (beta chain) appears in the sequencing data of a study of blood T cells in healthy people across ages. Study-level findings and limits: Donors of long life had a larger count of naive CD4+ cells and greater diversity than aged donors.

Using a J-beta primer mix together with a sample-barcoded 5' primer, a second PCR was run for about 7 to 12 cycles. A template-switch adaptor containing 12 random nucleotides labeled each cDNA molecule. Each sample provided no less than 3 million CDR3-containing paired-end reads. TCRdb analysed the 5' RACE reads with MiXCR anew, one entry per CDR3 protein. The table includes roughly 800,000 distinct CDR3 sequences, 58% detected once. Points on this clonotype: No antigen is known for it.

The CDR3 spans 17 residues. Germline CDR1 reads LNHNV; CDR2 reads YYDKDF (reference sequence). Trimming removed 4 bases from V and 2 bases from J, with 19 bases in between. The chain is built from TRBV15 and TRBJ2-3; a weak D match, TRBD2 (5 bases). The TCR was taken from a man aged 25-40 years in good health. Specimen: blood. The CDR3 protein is CATSTTIRADFTDTQYF. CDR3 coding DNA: TGTGCCACCAGCACCACTATCCGGGCGGACTTCACAGATACGCAGTATTTT.